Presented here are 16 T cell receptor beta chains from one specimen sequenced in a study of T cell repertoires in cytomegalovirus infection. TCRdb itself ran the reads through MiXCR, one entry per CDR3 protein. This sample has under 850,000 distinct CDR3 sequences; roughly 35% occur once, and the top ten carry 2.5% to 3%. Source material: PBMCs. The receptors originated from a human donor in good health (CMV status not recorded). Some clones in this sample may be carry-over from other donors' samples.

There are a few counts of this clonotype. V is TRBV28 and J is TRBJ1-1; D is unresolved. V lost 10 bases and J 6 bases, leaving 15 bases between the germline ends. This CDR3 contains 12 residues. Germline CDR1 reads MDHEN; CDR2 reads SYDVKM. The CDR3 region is CATSRGPAEAFF. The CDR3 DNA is TGTGCCACGTCACGGGGTCCAGCTGAAGCTTTCTTT.

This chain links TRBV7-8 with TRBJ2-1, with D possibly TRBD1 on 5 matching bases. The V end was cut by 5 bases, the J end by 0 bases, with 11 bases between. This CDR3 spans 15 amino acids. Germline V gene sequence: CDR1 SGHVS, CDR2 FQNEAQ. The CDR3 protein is CASSPDRFSYNEQFF. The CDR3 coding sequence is TGTGCCAGCAGCCCAGACAGATTCTCCTACAATGAGCAGTTCTTC.

The CDR3 DNA follows: TGTGCCAGCCTCGGGACGGATCAAGAGACCCAGTACTTC. Its protein is CASLGTDQETQYF. The chain couples TRBV2 to TRBJ2-5; the D gene could be TRBD1 or TRBD2 (5 bases each). The CDR3 is 13 amino acids. Germline CDR1 reads SNHLY; CDR2 reads FYNNEI. Between the trimmed V and J ends, which lost 8 bases and 2 bases, there was a span of 12 bases.

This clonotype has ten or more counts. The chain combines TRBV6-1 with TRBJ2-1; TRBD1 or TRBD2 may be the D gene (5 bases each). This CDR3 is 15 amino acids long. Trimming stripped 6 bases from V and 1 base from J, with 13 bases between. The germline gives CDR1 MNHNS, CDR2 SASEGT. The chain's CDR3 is CASSPDGASYNEQFF. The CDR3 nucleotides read TGTGCCAGCAGCCCGGACGGGGCTTCCTACAATGAGCAGTTCTTC.

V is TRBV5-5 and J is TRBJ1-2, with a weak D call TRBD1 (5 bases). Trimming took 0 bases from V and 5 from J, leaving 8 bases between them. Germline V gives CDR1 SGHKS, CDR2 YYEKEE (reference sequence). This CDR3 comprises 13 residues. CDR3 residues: CASSLAEGYGYTF. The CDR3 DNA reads TGTGCCAGCAGCTTGGCTGAGGGGTATGGCTACACCTTC.

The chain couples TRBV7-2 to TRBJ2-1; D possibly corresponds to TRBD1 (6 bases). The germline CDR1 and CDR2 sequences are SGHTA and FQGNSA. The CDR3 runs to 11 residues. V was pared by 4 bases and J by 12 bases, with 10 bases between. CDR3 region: CASSSGTWQFF. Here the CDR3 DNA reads TGTGCCAGCAGCTCCGGGACATGGCAGTTCTTC.

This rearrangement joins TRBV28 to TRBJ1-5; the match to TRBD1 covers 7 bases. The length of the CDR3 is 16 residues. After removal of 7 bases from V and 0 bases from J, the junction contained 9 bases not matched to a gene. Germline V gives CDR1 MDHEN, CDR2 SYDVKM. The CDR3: CASTPSDRYSNQPQHF. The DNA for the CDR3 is TGTGCCAGCACTCCTTCGGACAGGTATAGCAATCAGCCCCAGCATTTT.

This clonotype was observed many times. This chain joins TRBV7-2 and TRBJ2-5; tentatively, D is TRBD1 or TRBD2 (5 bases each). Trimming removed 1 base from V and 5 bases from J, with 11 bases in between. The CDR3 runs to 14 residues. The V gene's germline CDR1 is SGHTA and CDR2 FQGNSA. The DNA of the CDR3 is TGTGCCAGCAGCTTAGGTTGGGGGTCGGAGACCCAGTACTTC. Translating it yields CASSLGWGSETQYF.

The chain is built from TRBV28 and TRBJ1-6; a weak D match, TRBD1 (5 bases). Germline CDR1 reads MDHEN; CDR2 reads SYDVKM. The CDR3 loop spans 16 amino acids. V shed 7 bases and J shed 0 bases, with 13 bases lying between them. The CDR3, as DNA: TGTGCCAGCATGAGGGGAGGAAGCTCCTATAATTCACCCCTCCACTTT. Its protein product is CASMRGGSSYNSPLHF.

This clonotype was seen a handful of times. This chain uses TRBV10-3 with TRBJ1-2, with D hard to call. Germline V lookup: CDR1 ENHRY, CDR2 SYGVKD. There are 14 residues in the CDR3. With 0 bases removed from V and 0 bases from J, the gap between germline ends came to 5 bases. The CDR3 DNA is TGTGCCATCAGTGAGTCTGGTCCTAACTATGGCTACACCTTC. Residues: CAISESGPNYGYTF.

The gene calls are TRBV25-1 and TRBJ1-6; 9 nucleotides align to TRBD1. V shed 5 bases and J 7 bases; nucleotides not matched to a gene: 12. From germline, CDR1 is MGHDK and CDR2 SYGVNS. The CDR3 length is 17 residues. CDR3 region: CASSTLGTGKKNSPLHF. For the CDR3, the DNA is TGTGCCAGCAGTACTTTGGGGACAGGGAAAAAGAATTCACCCCTCCACTTT.

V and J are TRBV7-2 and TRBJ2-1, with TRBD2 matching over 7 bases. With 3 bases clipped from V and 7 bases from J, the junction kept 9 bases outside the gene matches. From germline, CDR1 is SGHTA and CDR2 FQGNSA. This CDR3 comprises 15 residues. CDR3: CASSFSGTQTNEQFF. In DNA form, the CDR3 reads TGTGCCAGCAGCTTCAGCGGGACTCAAACAAATGAGCAGTTCTTC.

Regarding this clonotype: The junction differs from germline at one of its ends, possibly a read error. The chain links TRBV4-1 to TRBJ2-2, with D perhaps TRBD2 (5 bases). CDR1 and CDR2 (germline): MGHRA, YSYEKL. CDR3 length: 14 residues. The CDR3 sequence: CASSPAANTGELFF. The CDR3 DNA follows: TGTGCCAGCAGCCCAGCGGCGAACACCGGGGAGCTGTTTTTT.

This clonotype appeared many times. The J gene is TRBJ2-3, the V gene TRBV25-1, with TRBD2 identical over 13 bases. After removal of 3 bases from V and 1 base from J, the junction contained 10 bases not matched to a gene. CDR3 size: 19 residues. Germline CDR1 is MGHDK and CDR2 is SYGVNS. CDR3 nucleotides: TGTGCCAGCAGTGAGAAGTCACTAGCGGGAGGGCCCGGCACAGATACGCAGTATTTT. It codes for CASSEKSLAGGPGTDTQYF.

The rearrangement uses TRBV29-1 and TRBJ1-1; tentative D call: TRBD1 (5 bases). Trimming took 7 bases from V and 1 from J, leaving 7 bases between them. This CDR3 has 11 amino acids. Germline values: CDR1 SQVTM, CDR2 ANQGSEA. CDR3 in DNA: TGCAGCGCCGGACAGAACACTGAAGCTTTCTTT. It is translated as CSAGQNTEAFF.

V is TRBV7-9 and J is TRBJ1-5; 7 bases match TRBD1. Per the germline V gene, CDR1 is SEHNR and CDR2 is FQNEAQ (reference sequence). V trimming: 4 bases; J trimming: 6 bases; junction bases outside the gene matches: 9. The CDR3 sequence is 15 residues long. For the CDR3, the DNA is TGTGCCAGCAGCTGGGGGACAGTCGGGGGTCAGCCCCAGCATTTT. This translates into CASSWGTVGGQPQHF.